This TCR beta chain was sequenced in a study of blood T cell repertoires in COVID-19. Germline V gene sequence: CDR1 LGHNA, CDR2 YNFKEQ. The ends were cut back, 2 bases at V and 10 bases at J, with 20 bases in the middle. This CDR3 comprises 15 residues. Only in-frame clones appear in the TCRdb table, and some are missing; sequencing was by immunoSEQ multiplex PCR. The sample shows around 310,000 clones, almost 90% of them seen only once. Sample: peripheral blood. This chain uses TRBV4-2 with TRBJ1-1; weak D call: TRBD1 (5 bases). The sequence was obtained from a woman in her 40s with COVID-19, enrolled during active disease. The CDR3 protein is CASSQNNAGTRGAFF. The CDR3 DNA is TGTGCCAGCAGCCAAAATAACGCGGGGACGAGAGGAGCTTTCTTT.